Described below is a single TCR beta chain sequence and its context. The target antigen is unknown. The sample has other DNA sequences that encode this CDR3 too. This sample stems from a study of T cell responses to AZD1222 COVID-19 vaccine. Clones were sequenced by immunoSEQ multiplex PCR, and TCRdb holds only the in-frame ones, with some missing. The data hold roughly 120,000 clones, with approximately 85% observed a single time. Findings and limits, study-wide: CD4 TCRs linked to vaccination spanned spike, dominating at 160-218 and 743-854. Clonal diversity was possibly underestimated, and white British individuals and females predominated among donors.

CDR1 SEHNR and CDR2 FQNEAQ come from the germline V gene (reference sequence). V dropped 2 bases and J dropped 4 bases, with 12 bases sitting between them. The CDR3 is made up of 16 amino acids. The chain is built from TRBV7-9 and TRBJ2-6, with D tentatively TRBD1 (6 bases). The TCR originated in an adult in good health. The material sequenced was peripheral blood, taken on day 0 of AZD1222 vaccination. CDR3: CASSLSQGTGANVLTF. In DNA form, the CDR3 reads TGTGCCAGCAGCTTATCCCAGGGGACCGGGGCCAACGTCCTGACTTTC.